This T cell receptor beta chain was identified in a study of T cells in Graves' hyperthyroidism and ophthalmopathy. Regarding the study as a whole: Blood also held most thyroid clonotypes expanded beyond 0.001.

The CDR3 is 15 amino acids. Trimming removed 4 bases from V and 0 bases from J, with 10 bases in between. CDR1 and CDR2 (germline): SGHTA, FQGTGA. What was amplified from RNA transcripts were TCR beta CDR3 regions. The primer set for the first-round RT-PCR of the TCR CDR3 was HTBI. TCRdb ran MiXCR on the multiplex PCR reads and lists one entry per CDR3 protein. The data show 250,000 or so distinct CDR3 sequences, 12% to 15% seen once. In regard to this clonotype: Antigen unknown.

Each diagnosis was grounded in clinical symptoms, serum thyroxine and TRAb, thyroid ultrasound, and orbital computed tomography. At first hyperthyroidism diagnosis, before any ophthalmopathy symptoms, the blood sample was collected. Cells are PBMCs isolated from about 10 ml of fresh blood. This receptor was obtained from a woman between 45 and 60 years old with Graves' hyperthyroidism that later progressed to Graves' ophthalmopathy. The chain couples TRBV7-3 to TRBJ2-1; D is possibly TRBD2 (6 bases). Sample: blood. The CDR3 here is CASSSVAASYNEQFF. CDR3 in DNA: TGTGCCAGCAGCTCAGTAGCGGCCTCCTACAATGAGCAGTTCTTC.